The source of this TCR beta chain is a study of blood T cell repertoires in COVID-19. Whole-study context: From T cells, B-cell-depleted T cells, or PBMCs came the material, which was cDNA or gDNA.

As processed by the authors: From reference gene primer amplification, estimates of nucleated cell counts were derived. Libraries were prepared by immunoSEQ multiplex PCR; TCRdb keeps only in-frame clonotypes and omits some of them. V, J and clone size are taken as reported in that table, and D and trimming were inferred from the DNA itself. The sample consists of about 440,000 clones, about 85% of them appearing once. The germline gives CDR1 MGHDK, CDR2 SYGVNS. The CDR3 is made up of 12 amino acids. V lost 0 bases, J lost 9 bases, and 6 bases lay in between. Individuals drawn from about 26 US areas were about 18 to 89 years old. Participant-given clinical history determined each cohort assignment.

The chain couples TRBV25-1 to TRBJ2-1; D gene uncertain. This TCR came from a young woman with acute COVID-19. Sequencing was performed on PBMCs or T cells enriched from blood (not recorded which). Written as DNA, the CDR3 is TGTGCCAGCAGTGAATACGGCGGTGAGCAGTTCTTC. It yields the protein CASSEYGGEQFF.